These 4 T cell receptor beta chains share one sample of origin, sequenced in a study of Ad26.COV2.S vaccination and SARS-CoV-2 variants. This sample's treatment: 19 received Ad26.COV2.S at low or high dose, single or two shots; about 5 received placebo; per-sample allocation not given. Each sample was drawn 63 days after the first injection (of vaccine or placebo). Sequencing was performed with immunoSEQ multiplex PCR; in TCRdb, only in-frame clones are kept and a portion is missing. The table has about 400,000 clones, around 91% seen once; the top ten hold 1.5% to 2%. The sample was peripheral blood, taken in a trial of Ad26.COV2.S vaccine versus placebo. Receptors originate from a person between 18 and 65 years old who received the Ad26.COV2.S COVID-19 vaccine or a placebo.

A word on this clone: Other DNA sequences in this sample translate to the same CDR3. The chain links TRBV7-9 to TRBJ1-3; 9 bases are shared with TRBD1. CDR1 and CDR2 (germline): SEHNR, FQNEAQ (reference sequence). Trimming cost V 5 bases and J 1 base; bases outside gene matches: 3. The CDR3 has 15 residues. CDR3 coding DNA: TGTGCCAGCAGCCTGACAGGGGGTTCTGGAAACACCATATATTTT. Its protein product is CASSLTGGSGNTIYF.

The chain links TRBV7-2 to TRBJ2-2; D is possibly TRBD2 (5 bases). Deletions cut 7 bases from V and 5 bases from J, with 20 bases between. Germline V gene data show CDR1 as SGHTA and CDR2 as FQGNSA. CDR3 length: 16 amino acids. DNA of the CDR3: TGTGCCAGCACCCTGGCAACGGGGTCGAGAACCGGGGAGCTGTTTTTT. It is translated as CASTLATGSRTGELFF. The full variable domain, completed using reference TRBV7-2 and TRBJ2-2, is GAGVSQSPSNKVTEKGKDVELRCDPISGHTALYWYRQSLGQGLEFLIYFQGNSAPDKSGLPSDRFSAERTGGSVSTLTIQRTQQEDSAVYLCASTLATGSRTGELFFGEGSRLTVL.

J is TRBJ1-1 and V is TRBV28; D unresolved. The CDR3 extends over 12 amino acids. Germline V lookup: CDR1 MDHEN, CDR2 SYDVKM. The CDR3 DNA follows: TGTGGCATAAGAGAGGTGGGCACTGAAGCTTTCTTT. Its protein is CGIREVGTEAFF.

This chain uses TRBV3-1 (or the pseudogene TRBV3-2) with TRBJ2-2, with 8 bases lining up with TRBD2. The germline V gene has CDR1 LGHDT and CDR2 YNNKEL (reference sequence). The CDR3 consists of 15 residues. With 5 bases clipped from V and 0 bases from J, the junction kept 2 bases outside the gene matches. CDR3 in amino acids: CASSSGLANTGELFF. The CDR3 DNA reads as TGTGCCAGCAGCTCGGGACTAGCGAACACCGGGGAGCTGTTTTTT.